This TCR beta chain was observed in a study of shared clonotypes between healthy human individuals. Study-wide results and caveats: Among a few donors, about 5% of naive CD4 clonotypes were found in common. Clonotype sharing levels among donors were expected to vary with sequencing depth. Lower generation probabilities were found for non-shared clonotypes than for those shared by all four donors.

As concerns this clone: Its antigen remains unidentified.

Profiled with immunoSEQ multiplex PCR; TCRdb holds only in-frame clones, not every one. The table has some 1,400,000 clones, roughly 95% seen once. There are 16 residues in the CDR3. The trim removed 4 bases at V and 2 bases at J, leaving 7 bases unmatched. From germline, CDR1 is SGDLS and CDR2 YYNGEE. Sequencing was carried out using naive CD4+ T cells sorted from blood. The subset is: CD45RA+ positively selected. This sequence joins TRBV9 and TRBJ2-3, with 10 bases that match TRBD1. This TCR derives from a man aged 25-45 years in good health. CDR3 in amino acids: CASSSRDRGSTDTQYF. The CDR3, as DNA: TGTGCCAGCAGCTCCAGGGACAGGGGATCCACAGATACGCAGTATTTT.